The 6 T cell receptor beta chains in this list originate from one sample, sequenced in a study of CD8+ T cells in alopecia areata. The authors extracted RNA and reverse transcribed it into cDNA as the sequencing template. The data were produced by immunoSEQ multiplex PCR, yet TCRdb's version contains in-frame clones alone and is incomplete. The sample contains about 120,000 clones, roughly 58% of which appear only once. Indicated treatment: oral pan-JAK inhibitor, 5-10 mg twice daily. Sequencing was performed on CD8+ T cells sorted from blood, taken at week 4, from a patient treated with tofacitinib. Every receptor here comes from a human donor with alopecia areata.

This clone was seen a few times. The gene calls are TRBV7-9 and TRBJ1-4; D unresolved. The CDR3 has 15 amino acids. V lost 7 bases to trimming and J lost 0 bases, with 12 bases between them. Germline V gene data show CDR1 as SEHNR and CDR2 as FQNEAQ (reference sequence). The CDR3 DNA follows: TGTGCCAGCATCCCTGAGGTCGCAACTAATGAAAAACTGTTTTTT. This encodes CASIPEVATNEKLFF. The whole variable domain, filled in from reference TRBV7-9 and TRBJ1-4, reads DTGVSQNPRHKITKRGQNVTFRCDPISEHNRLYWYRQTLGQGPEFLTYFQNEAQLEKSRLLSDRFSAERPKGSFSTLEIQRTEQGDSAMYLCASIPEVATNEKLFFGSGTQLSVL.

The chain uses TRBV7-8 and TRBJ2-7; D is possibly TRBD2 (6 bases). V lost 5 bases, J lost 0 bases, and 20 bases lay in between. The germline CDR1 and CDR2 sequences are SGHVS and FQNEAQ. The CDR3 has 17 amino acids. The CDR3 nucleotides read TGTGCCAGCAGCGGAGGGGTTGACGGGGTCAGCTCCTACGAGCAGTACTTC. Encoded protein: CASSGGVDGVSSYEQYF.

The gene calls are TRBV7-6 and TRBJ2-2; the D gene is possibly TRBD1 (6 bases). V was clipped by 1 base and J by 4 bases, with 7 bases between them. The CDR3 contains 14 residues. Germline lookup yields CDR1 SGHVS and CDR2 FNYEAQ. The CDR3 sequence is CASSLVGGTGELFF. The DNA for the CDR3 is TGTGCCAGCAGCTTAGTAGGGGGCACCGGGGAGCTGTTTTTT. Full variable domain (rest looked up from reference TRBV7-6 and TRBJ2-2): GAGVSQSPRYKVTKRGQDVALRCDPISGHVSLYWYRQALGQGPEFLTYFNYEAQQDKSGLPNDRFSAERPEGSISTLTIQRTEQRDSAMYRCASSLVGGTGELFFGEGSRLTVL.

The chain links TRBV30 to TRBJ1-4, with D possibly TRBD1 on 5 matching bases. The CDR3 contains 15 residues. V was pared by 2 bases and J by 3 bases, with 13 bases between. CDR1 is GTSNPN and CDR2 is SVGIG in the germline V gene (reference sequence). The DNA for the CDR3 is TGTGCCTGGAGTACAGGTGGCGCGTCTAATGAAAAACTGTTTTTT. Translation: CAWSTGGASNEKLFF. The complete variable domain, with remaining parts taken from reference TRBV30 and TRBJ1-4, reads SQTIHQWPATLVQPVGSPLSLECTVEGTSNPNLYWYRQAAGRGLQLLFYSVGIGQISSEVPQNLSASRPQDRQFILSSKKLLLSDSGFYLCAWSTGGASNEKLFFGSGTQLSVL.

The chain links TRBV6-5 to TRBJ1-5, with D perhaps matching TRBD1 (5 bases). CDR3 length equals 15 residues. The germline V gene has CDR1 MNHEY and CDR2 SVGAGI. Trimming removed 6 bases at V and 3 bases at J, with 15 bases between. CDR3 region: CASRDGLQDNQPQHF. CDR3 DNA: TGTGCCAGCAGGGATGGTCTACAGGACAATCAGCCCCAGCATTTT.

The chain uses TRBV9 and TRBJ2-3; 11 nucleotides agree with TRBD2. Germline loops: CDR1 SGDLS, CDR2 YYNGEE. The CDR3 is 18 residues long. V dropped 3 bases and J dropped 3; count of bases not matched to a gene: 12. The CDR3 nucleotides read TGTGCCAGCAGCGCCTACTTCACTAGCGGGGGAGGAACAGATACGCAGTATTTT. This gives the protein CASSAYFTSGGGTDTQYF.